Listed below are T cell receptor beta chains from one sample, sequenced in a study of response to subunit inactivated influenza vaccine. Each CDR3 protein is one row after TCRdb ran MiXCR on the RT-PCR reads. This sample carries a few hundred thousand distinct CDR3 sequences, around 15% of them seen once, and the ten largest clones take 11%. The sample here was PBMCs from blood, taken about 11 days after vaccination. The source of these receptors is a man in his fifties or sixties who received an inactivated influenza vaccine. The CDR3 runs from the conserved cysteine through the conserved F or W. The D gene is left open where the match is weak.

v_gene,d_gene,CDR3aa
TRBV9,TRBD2,CASSPAGVSSGANVLTF
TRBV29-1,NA,CSVEDVREYYNEQFF
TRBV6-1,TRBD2,CASSHPWGLARETQYF
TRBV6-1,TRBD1,CASRGQVNQPQHF
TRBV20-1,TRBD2,CSATLAGVTDTQYF
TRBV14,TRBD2,CASSRAGGMNYNEQFF
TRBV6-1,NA,CASTIHGASEAFF
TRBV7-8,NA,CASSLPGANTDTQYF
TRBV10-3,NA,CAIRQQGSYNEQFF
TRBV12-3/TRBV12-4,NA,CASRPGTPNQPQHF
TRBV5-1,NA,CASSPGGDSYNEQFF
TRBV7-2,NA,CASSLGSGPMRAGELFF
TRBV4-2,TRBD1,CASSHTPGQGANTEAFF
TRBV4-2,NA,CASSQERIGEQFF
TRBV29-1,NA,CSSGESGETQYF
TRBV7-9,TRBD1,CASSLAGTGGLFYEQYF
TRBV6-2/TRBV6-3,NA,CASSRPSTYNEQFF
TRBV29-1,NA,CSARVSGNTIYF
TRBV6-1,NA,CASSRTGLGYGYTF
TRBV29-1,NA,CSVEIYTDTQYF
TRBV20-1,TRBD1,CSARDLETGVYSYEQYF
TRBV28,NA,CASRGLWYQETQYF
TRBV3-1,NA,CASSQDAARGGYTF
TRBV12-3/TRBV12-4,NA,CASSFLRGYEQYF
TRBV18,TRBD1,CASSPRDSSYEQYF